The next 16 T cell receptor beta chains were all read from a single sample in a study of cytomegalovirus exposure and HLA in healthy donors. Primers included in the PCR were 60 Vbeta and 13 Jbeta primers. Libraries were prepared by immunoSEQ multiplex PCR; TCRdb keeps only in-frame clonotypes and omits some of them. The profile covers some 120,000 clones, with less than 85% appearing a single time and about 3.3% taken by the ten largest. The specimen was PBMCs. All receptors come from a male donor in good health and CMV-seronegative.

As to this clone: Sequence at one end of the junction differs from germline and may be a read error. This chain uses TRBV7-9 with TRBJ2-6; 7 bases match TRBD2. CDR3 length: 19 amino acids. The germline gives CDR1 SEHNR, CDR2 FQNEAQ (reference sequence). CDR3 in amino acids: CASSPRSGGPSSGANGLTF. The CDR3 bases are TGTGCCAGCAGCCCGAGGTCGGGGGGTCCCTCCTCTGGGGCCAACGGCCTGACTTTC.

The chain couples TRBV9 to TRBJ2-3; TRBD2 aligns across 13 bases. Germline CDR1 and CDR2: SGDLS and YYNGEE. This CDR3 is 17 amino acids long. V shed 4 bases, J shed 5 bases, and the junction held 10 bases outside the gene matches. The CDR3 protein is CASSTLTSGGAKDTQYF. In nucleotides, the CDR3 is TGTGCCAGCAGCACCTTAACTAGCGGGGGGGCCAAAGATACGCAGTATTTT.

The genes are TRBV18 and TRBJ2-1, with a tentative D call TRBD1 (6 bases). V gave up 6 bases and J gave up 8 bases, with 20 bases separating them. There are 15 residues in the CDR3. Germline CDR1 is KGHSH and CDR2 is LQKENI. CDR3 residues: CASSQSGARSDEQFF. The CDR3, as DNA: TGTGCCAGCTCTCAGTCAGGGGCCAGGTCCGATGAGCAGTTCTTC.

The chain carries TRBV18 and TRBJ2-7; possibly TRBD1 for D (6 bases). Trimming left V 3 bases short and J 6 bases short, with 18 bases between. Germline V gene data show CDR1 as KGHSH and CDR2 as LQKENI. The CDR3 loop spans 15 amino acids. Here the CDR3 DNA reads TGTGCCAGCTCACCCGGCCAGGGGATGGGTGTCGAGCAGTACTTC. It specifies CASSPGQGMGVEQYF.

The rearrangement uses TRBV5-4 and TRBJ1-5; 7 bases are a match to TRBD1. CDR1 and CDR2 (germline): SGHNT, YYREEE (reference sequence). V gave up 4 bases and J gave up 9 bases; unmatched junction bases: 13. This CDR3 is built from 15 residues. CDR3 in DNA: TGTGCCAGCAGCCCGAACCCCGAAGGGGGCGGGCCCCAGCATTTT. Translated: CASSPNPEGGGPQHF.

The rearrangement links TRBV5-6 to TRBJ1-4, with TRBD1 matching 8 bases. The V gene's germline CDR1 is SGHDT and CDR2 YYEEEE. CDR3 length: 15 amino acids. V lost 4 bases and J lost 7; bases outside the gene matches: 9. This CDR3 reads CASSAGGAGREKLFF. The CDR3 nucleotides read TGTGCCAGCAGCGCAGGGGGCGCCGGGCGTGAAAAACTGTTTTTT.

The V gene is TRBV19, the J gene TRBJ2-7; 11 bases map to TRBD2. CDR1 is LNHDA, CDR2 SQIVND, per germline (reference sequence). The CDR3 runs 18 residues. The CDR3 bases are TGTGAGGGCGGGGGCTCAACTAGCGGGAGTACCCTAGCCTACGAGCAGTACTTC. Protein sequence: CEGGGSTSGSTLAYEQYF.

The chain recombines TRBV11-2 with TRBJ2-3; the D is unclear. The CDR3 loop spans 15 amino acids. Trimming took 2 bases from V and 0 from J, leaving 9 bases between them. Germline CDR1 is SGHAT and CDR2 is FQNNGV. The CDR3 sequence: CASSLKPTSTDTQYF. The CDR3 DNA follows: TGTGCCAGCAGCTTAAAACCGACTAGCACAGATACGCAGTATTTT. The variable domain in full, completed from reference TRBV11-2 and TRBJ2-3, reads EAGVAQSPRYKIIEKRQSVAFWCNPISGHATLYWYQQILGQGPKLLIQFQNNGVVDDSQLPKDRFSAERLKGVDSTLKIQPAKLEDSAVYLCASSLKPTSTDTQYFGPGTRLTVL.

Concerning this clone itself: Germline is not matched at one junction end, which may reflect a read error. The rearrangement uses TRBV7-9 and TRBJ2-3; 9 bases are shared with TRBD2. Germline assignment: CDR1 SEHNR and CDR2 FQNEAQ (reference sequence). This CDR3 contains 15 residues. The CDR3 here is CSSLRREGQADTQYF. The CDR3 nucleotides are TGTTCCAGTTTACGGCGGGAGGGCCAGGCAGATACGCAGTATTTT.

In nucleotides, the CDR3 is TGTGCCATCAGTGAGTCTGGTCAATCTACGCGAGCTTTCTTT. It translates to CAISESGQSTRAFF. The chain carries TRBV10-3 and TRBJ1-1; D is ambiguous. Deletions cut 0 bases from V and 10 bases from J, with 15 bases between. This CDR3 contains 14 residues. CDR1 and CDR2 from the germline V gene are ENHRY and SYGVKD.

The CDR3 coding sequence is TGTGCCAGCAGCTTGGCAGGGGGCGACTATGGCTACACCTTC. Its protein is CASSLAGGDYGYTF. The V gene is TRBV7-9, the J gene TRBJ1-2, with TRBD1 identical over 8 bases. Germline CDR1 SEHNR, CDR2 FQNEAQ (reference sequence). The trim removed 3 bases at V and 3 bases at J, leaving 3 bases unmatched. The CDR3 loop spans 14 amino acids. The variable domain in full, with the rest retrieved from reference TRBV7-9 and TRBJ1-2, is DTGVSQNPRHKITKRGQNVTFRCDPISEHNRLYWYRQTLGQGPEFLTYFQNEAQLEKSRLLSDRFSAERPKGSFSTLEIQRTEQGDSAMYLCASSLAGGDYGYTFGSGTRLTVV.

The CDR3 DNA reads TGCGCCAGCAGTACCTTAGCGGGAGGTACGACAGATACGCAGTATTTT. Translation: CASSTLAGGTTDTQYF. This chain links TRBV10-1 with TRBJ2-3; 10 positions agree with TRBD2. This CDR3 contains 16 residues. V was clipped by 5 bases and J by 3 bases; unmatched bases: 8. Germline CDR1 and CDR2: WNHNN and SYGVQD (reference sequence).

This chain joins TRBV28 and TRBJ1-1; D call uncertain. In germline, CDR1 is MDHEN, CDR2 SYDVKM. The CDR3 sequence is 12 residues long. Deletions cut 10 bases from V and 8 bases from J, with 17 bases between. In DNA, the CDR3 is TGTGCCACCTCATTGCTACGGGAAGAAGCTTTCTTT. As protein: CATSLLREEAFF. The full variable domain, in which reference TRBV28 and TRBJ1-1 provide the parts outside the CDR3, is DVKVTQSSRYLVKRTGEKVFLECVQDMDHENMFWYRQDPGLGLRLIYFSYDVKMKEKGDIPEGYSVSREKKERFSLILESASTNQTSMYLCATSLLREEAFFGQGTRLTVV.

J is TRBJ2-7 and V is TRBV18; TRBD2 aligns across 9 bases. The CDR3 consists of 15 residues. Germline CDR1 reads KGHSH; CDR2 reads LQKENI. The trim removed 6 bases at V and 3 bases at J, leaving 9 bases unmatched. The CDR3 reads CASSPGIAGDYEQYF. The CDR3 DNA is TGTGCCAGCTCCCCAGGGATAGCGGGAGACTACGAGCAGTACTTC.

The chain is built from TRBV2 and TRBJ1-5, with a tentative D call TRBD1 (5 bases). Germline CDR1 SNHLY, CDR2 FYNNEI. The CDR3 runs 13 residues. With 6 bases removed from V and 6 bases from J, the gap between germline ends came to 12 bases. The DNA for the CDR3 is TGTGCCAGCAGGGCGGGGGGTGGTCAGCCCCAGCATTTT. Its translation: CASRAGGGQPQHF.

Concerning this clone itself: A read error may produce the germline difference seen at one junction end. CDR3 residues: CSSSSGNTEAFF. The CDR3 DNA is TGTTCCAGCAGCAGCGGGAACACTGAAGCTTTCTTT. The chain combines TRBV7-9 with TRBJ1-1, with D unclear. Germline V gene sequence: CDR1 SEHNR, CDR2 FQNEAQ (reference sequence). The CDR3 consists of 12 residues.